Detailed here is one TCR beta chain. Its antigen is currently unknown. Produced via immunoSEQ multiplex PCR; TCRdb's table is partial and in-frame only. This table holds some 77,000 clones, more than 75% found once. These data come from a study of identifying expanded T cells in peripheral blood. Regarding the study as a whole: Differentially abundant clones: roughly 1.3 between replicates, approximately 15 at approximately 14 days, approximately 18 at four. Across healthy donors, higher total template counts meant significantly greater approximately two-week count variance.

The CDR3 sequence is 16 residues long. The germline gives CDR1 SEHNR, CDR2 FQNEAQ (reference sequence). Trimming cost V 5 bases and J 4 bases; bases outside gene matches: 13. The rearrangement links TRBV7-9 to TRBJ1-2; 7 bases map to TRBD1. Sequencing was done on a sample of blood. The receptor's source is a person aged 18 to 69 in good health. CDR3 in DNA: TGTGCCAGCAGCCCCCGGACAGGAAATATCCCCTATGGCTACACCTTC. It yields the protein CASSPRTGNIPYGYTF.